This T cell receptor beta chain came from a study of T cells after somatic rescue of genetic block. TCRdb's table, derived via immunoSEQ multiplex PCR, lists solely in-frame clones and lacks some. The sample contains about 88,000 clones, more than 80% of which appear only once. Sequenced input: peripheral blood mononuclear cells (PBMCs). The clonotype was recovered from a woman in her late teens or twenties.

The CDR3 protein is CASSPATGLNYEQYF. DNA for the CDR3: TGTGCCAGCTCACCCGCCACGGGGCTCAACTACGAGCAGTACTTC. This chain joins TRBV18 and TRBJ2-7, with D perhaps assigned TRBD1 or TRBD2 (5 bases each). The CDR3 length is 15 residues. In germline, CDR1 is KGHSH, CDR2 LQKENI. V lost 3 bases and J lost 3, with 15 bases in between.